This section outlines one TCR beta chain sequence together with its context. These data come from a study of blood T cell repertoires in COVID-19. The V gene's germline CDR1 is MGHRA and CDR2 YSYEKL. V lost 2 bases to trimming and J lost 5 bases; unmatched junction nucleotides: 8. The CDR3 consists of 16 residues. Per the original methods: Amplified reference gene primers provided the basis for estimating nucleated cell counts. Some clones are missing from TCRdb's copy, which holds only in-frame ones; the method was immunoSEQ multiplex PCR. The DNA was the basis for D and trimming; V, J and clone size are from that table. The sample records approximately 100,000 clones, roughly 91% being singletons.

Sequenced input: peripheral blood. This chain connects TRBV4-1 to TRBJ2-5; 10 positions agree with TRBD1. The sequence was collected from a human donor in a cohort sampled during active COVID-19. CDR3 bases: TGCGCCAGCAGCCAACGACCGACAGGGGGCTGGGAGACCCAGTACTTC. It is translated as CASSQRPTGGWETQYF.